This T cell receptor (beta chain) was captured by sequencing in a study of T cells after yellow fever vaccination. Overall study: Any fraction with a low cell number was prepared using SMART-Seq v4 Ultra Low Input.

Germline CDR1 and CDR2: LGHNA and YNFKEQ. Between the trimmed V and J ends, which lost 0 bases and 2 bases, there was a span of 13 bases. The CDR3 is 16 residues long. A few counts support this clonotype. The antigen is unknown. TCRdb reanalysed the 5' RACE reads using MiXCR and keeps one entry per CDR3 protein. The table has around 500,000 distinct CDR3 sequences, 21% seen once. Study observations and caveats: Any FACS-sorted repertoire could hold abundant clonotypes that contaminate it from the bulk population.

The V and J genes are TRBV4-2 and TRBJ1-2; D may be TRBD1 (5 bases). The sequence derives from a young man who received the YFV17D yellow fever vaccine. The source material was PBMCs, sampled 20 to 25 days after the first yellow fever vaccination. CDR3 DNA sequence: TGTGCCAGCAGCCAAGATCGAAGGGGAGTCAACTATGGCTACACCTTC. Its protein product is CASSQDRRGVNYGYTF.